This TCR beta chain was profiled in a study of blood T cell repertoires in COVID-19. The data were produced by immunoSEQ multiplex PCR, yet TCRdb's version contains in-frame clones alone and is incomplete. This table holds about 160,000 clones, approximately 86% found once. CDR1 is SGHRS and CDR2 is YFSETQ in the germline V gene. This CDR3 spans 16 amino acids. V lost 2 bases to trimming and J lost 2 bases, with 16 bases between them. The chain has TRBV5-1 and TRBJ1-1; D unresolved. Sequencing was carried out using peripheral blood. The sequence came from a man older than 75 with COVID-19, enrolled during active disease. The DNA of the CDR3 is TGCGCCAGCAGCTTATCGATAGGGAGGAGTAACACTGAAGCTTTCTTT. Translating gives CASSLSIGRSNTEAFF.